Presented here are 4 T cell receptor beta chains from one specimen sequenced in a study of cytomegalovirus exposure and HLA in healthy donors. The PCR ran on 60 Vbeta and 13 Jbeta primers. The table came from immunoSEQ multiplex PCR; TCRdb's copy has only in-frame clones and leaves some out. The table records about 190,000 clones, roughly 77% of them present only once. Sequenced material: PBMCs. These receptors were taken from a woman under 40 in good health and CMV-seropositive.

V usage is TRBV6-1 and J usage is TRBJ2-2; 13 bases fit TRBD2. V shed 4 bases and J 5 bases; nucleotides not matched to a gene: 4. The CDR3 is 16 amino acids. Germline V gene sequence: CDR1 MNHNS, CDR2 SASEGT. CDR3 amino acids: CASSVGTSGVTGELFF. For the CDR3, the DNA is TGTGCCAGCAGTGTAGGGACTAGCGGGGTGACCGGGGAGCTGTTTTTT.

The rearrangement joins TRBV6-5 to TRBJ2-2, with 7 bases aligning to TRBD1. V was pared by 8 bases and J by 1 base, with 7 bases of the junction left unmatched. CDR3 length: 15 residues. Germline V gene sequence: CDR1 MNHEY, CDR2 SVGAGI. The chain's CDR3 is CASGKQGMNTGELFF. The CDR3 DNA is TGTGCCAGCGGAAAACAGGGGATGAACACCGGGGAGCTGTTTTTT.

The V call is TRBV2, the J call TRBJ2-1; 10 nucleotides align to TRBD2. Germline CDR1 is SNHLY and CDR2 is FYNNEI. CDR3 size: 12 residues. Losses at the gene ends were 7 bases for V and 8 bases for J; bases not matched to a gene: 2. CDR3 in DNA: TGTGCCAGCAACCTAGCGGGAGATGAGCAGTTCTTC. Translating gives CASNLAGDEQFF.

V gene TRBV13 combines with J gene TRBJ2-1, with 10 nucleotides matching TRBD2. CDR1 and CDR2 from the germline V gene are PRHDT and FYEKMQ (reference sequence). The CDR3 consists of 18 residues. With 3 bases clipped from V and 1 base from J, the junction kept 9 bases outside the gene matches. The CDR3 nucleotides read TGTGCCAGCAGCTTTCCGACTAGCGGGCAACTTTCCTACAATGAGCAGTTCTTC. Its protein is CASSFPTSGQLSYNEQFF.